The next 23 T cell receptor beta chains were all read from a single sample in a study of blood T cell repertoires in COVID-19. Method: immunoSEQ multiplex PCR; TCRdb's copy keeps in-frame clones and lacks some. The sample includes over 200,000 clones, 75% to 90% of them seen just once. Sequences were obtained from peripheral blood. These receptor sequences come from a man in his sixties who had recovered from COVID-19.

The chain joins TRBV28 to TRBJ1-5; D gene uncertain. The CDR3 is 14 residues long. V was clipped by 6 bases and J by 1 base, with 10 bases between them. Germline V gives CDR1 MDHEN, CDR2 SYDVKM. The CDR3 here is CASSGGPSNQPQHF. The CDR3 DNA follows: TGTGCCAGCAGCGGAGGACCCAGCAATCAGCCCCAGCATTTT. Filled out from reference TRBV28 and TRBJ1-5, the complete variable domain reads DVKVTQSSRYLVKRTGEKVFLECVQDMDHENMFWYRQDPGLGLRLIYFSYDVKMKEKGDIPEGYSVSREKKERFSLILESASTNQTSMYLCASSGGPSNQPQHFGDGTRLSIL.

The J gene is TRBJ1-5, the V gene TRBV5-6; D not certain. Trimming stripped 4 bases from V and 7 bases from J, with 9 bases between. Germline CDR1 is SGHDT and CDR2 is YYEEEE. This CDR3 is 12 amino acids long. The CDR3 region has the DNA TGTGCCAGCAGCAATAACAACCAGCCCCAGCATTTT. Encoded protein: CASSNNNQPQHF.

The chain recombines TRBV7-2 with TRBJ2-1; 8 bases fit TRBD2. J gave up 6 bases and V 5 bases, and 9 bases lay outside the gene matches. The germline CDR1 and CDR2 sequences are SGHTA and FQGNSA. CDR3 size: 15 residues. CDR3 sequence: CASSRSGLASNEQFF. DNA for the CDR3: TGTGCCAGCAGCCGCAGCGGACTAGCCAGCAATGAGCAGTTCTTC.

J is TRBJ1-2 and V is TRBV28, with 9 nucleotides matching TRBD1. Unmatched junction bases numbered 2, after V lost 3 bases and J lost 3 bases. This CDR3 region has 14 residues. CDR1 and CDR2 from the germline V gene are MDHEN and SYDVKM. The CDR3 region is CASSFTGGDYGYTF. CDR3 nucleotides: TGTGCCAGCAGTTTCACAGGGGGCGACTATGGCTACACCTTC.

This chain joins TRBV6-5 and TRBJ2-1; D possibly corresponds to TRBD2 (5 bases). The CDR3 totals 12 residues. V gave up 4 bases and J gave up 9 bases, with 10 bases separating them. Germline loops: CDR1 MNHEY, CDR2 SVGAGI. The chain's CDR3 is CASSSPGVEQFF. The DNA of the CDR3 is TGTGCCAGCAGTTCCCCCGGGGTTGAGCAGTTCTTC.

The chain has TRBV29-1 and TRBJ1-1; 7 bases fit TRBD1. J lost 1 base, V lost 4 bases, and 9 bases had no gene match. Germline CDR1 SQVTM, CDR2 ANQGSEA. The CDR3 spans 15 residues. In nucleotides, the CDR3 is TGCAGCGTTGGGGGGAAAACAGGGGCGAACACTGAAGCTTTCTTT. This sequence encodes CSVGGKTGANTEAFF.

The CDR3 is CASSLTATPGSGYTF. Written as DNA, the CDR3 is TGTGCCAGCAGCTTAACTGCCACGCCCGGGTCCGGCTACACCTTC. The rearrangement uses TRBV7-3 and TRBJ1-2; D gene unclear. The germline gives CDR1 SGHTA, CDR2 FQGTGA. The CDR3 consists of 15 residues. The ends were cut back, 0 bases at V and 8 bases at J, with 16 bases in the middle.

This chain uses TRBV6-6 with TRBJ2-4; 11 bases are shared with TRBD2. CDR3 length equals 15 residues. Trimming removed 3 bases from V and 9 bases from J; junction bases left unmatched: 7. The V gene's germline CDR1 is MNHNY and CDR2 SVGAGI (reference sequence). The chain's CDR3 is CASSYNSGGAGIQYF. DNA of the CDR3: TGTGCCAGCAGTTATAATAGCGGGGGGGCCGGCATTCAGTACTTC.

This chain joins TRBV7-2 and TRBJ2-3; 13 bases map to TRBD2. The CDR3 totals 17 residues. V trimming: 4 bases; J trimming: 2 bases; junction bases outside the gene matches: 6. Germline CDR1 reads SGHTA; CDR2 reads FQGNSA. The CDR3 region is CASSSIGTSGTTDTQYF. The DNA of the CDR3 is TGTGCCAGCAGCTCAATCGGGACTAGCGGGACCACAGATACGCAGTATTTT.

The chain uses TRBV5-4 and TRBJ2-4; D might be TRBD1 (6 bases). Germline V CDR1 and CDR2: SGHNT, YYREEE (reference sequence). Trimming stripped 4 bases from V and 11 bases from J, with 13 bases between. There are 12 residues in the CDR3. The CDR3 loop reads CASSRGPGVQYF. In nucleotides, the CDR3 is TGTGCCAGCAGCCGCGGGCCAGGGGTTCAGTACTTC.

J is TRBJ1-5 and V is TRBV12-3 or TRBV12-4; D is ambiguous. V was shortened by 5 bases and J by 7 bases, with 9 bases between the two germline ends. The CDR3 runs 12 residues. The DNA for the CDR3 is TGTGCCAGCAGTCAGTATGCCCAGCCCCAGCATTTT. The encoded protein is CASSQYAQPQHF.

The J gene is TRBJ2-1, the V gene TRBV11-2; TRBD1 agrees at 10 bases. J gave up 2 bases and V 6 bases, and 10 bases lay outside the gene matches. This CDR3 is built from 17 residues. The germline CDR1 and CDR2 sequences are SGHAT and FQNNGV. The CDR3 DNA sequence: TGTGCCAGCAGTAACAAACCGACAGGGGGCGCCTACAATGAGCAGTTCTTC. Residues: CASSNKPTGGAYNEQFF.

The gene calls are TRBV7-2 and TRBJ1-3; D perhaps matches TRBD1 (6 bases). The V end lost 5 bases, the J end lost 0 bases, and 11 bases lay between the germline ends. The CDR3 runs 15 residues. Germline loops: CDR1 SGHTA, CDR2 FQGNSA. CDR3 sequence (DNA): TGTGCCAGCAGCCCAGGACAGAGCTCTGGAAACACCATATATTTT. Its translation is CASSPGQSSGNTIYF.

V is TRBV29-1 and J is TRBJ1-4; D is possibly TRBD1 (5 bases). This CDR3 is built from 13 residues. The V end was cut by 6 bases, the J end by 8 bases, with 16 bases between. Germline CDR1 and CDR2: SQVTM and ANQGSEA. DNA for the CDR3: TGCAGCGTGGGGGATTGGGGGAGGGAAAAACTGTTTTTT. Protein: CSVGDWGREKLFF.

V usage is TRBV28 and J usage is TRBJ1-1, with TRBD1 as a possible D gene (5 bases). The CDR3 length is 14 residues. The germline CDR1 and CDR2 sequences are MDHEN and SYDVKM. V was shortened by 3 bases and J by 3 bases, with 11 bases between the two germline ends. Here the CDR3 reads CASSFRPGDTEAFF. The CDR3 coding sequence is TGTGCCAGCAGTTTCAGGCCGGGGGACACTGAAGCTTTCTTT. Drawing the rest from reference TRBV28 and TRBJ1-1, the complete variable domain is DVKVTQSSRYLVKRTGEKVFLECVQDMDHENMFWYRQDPGLGLRLIYFSYDVKMKEKGDIPEGYSVSREKKERFSLILESASTNQTSMYLCASSFRPGDTEAFFGQGTRLTVV.

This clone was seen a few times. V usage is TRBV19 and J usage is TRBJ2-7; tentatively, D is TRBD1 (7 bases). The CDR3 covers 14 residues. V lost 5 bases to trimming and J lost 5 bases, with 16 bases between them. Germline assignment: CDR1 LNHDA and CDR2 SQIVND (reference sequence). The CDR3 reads CASSQLRGVNEQYF. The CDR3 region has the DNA TGTGCCAGTAGTCAACTCAGGGGGGTTAACGAGCAGTACTTC.

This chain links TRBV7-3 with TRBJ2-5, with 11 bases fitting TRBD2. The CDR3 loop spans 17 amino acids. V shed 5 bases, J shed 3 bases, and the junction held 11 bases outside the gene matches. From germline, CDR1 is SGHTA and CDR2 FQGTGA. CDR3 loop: CASSPRGRLAGKETQYF. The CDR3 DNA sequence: TGTGCCAGCAGCCCGCGGGGGAGACTAGCGGGGAAAGAGACCCAGTACTTC.

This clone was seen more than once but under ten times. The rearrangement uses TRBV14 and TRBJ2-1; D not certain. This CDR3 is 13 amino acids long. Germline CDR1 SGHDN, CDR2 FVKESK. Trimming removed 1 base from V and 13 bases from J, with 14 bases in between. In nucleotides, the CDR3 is TGTGCCAGCAGCCAAGTCGGTGGCACTACCCAGTTCTTC. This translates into CASSQVGGTTQFF.

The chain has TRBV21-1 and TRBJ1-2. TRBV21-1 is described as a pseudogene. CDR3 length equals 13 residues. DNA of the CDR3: TGTGCCAGCAAAAGAGAGGGTACGGGTGGCTACACCTTC. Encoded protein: CASKREGTGGYTF.

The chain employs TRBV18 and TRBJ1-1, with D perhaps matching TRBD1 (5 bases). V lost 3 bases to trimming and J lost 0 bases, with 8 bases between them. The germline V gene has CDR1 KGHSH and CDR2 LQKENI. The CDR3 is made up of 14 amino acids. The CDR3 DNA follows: TGTGCCAGCTCACCCCAGGGAATGAACACTGAAGCTTTCTTT. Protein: CASSPQGMNTEAFF.

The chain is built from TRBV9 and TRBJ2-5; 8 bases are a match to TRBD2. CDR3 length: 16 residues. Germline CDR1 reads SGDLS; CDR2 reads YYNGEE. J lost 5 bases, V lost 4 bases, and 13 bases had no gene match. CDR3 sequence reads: CASSSYPGLAVETQYF. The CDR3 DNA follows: TGTGCCAGCAGCTCCTACCCTGGACTAGCCGTGGAGACCCAGTACTTC.

The CDR3 loop reads CASSLAHRPDYEQYF. Written as DNA, the CDR3 is TGTGCCAGCAGCTTAGCGCACAGGCCGGACTACGAGCAGTACTTC. This sequence joins TRBV7-6 and TRBJ2-7; tentative D call: TRBD1 (5 bases). This CDR3 is 15 amino acids long. V lost 0 bases and J 3 bases, leaving 12 bases between the germline ends. The V gene's germline CDR1 is SGHVS and CDR2 FNYEAQ. The whole variable domain, filled in from reference TRBV7-6 and TRBJ2-7, reads GAGVSQSPRYKVTKRGQDVALRCDPISGHVSLYWYRQALGQGPEFLTYFNYEAQQDKSGLPNDRFSAERPEGSISTLTIQRTEQRDSAMYRCASSLAHRPDYEQYFGPGTRLTVT.

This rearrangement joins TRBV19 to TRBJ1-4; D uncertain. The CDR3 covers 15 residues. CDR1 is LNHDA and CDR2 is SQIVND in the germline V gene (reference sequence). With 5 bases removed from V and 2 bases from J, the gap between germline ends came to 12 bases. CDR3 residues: CASSAGKGTNEKLFF. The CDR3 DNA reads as TGTGCCAGTAGTGCGGGTAAAGGTACTAATGAAAAACTGTTTTTT.